Listed below are T cell receptor beta chains from one sample, sequenced in a study of CD4 T cells in relation to SARS-CoV-2 and coronaviruses. Produced via immunoSEQ multiplex PCR; TCRdb's table is partial and in-frame only. The repertoire holds tens of thousands of clones, with around three quarters as singletons. These TCRs' antigens remain unknown. The sample consisted of CD4+ T cells from PBMCs, cultured in vitro. The receptors shown here come from a human donor in good health. Both conserved end residues are part of each CDR3. The D gene is left open where the match is weak. Clone size is stated in some rows and not others, as once, few, many or a class when expanded.

clone_size	v_call	d_call	j_call	cdr3_aa	cdr3_nt
NA	TRBV6-6	NA	TRBJ2-1	CASSYSSGGRVDEQFF	TGTGCCAGCAGTTACTCTTCGGGGGGCCGGGTTGATGAGCAGTTCTTC
NA	TRBV10-3	NA	TRBJ1-2	CAISEDRIYGYTF	TGTGCCATCAGTGAGGACAGAATCTATGGCTACACCTTC
NA	TRBV10-3	NA	TRBJ1-2	CAITSGRAEFDGYTF	TGTGCCATCACCTCGGGGAGGGCTGAGTTTGATGGCTACACCTTC
once	TRBV7-2	TRBD2	TRBJ2-5	CASSLVSSGGAQETQYF	TGTGCCAGCAGCTTAGTGTCTAGCGGGGGGGCCCAAGAGACCCAGTACTTC
NA	TRBV5-1	NA	TRBJ2-3	CASSPGAGLADTQYF	TGCGCCAGCAGCCCGGGGGCGGGGTTGGCAGATACGCAGTATTTT
NA	TRBV5-1	TRBD1	TRBJ1-2	CASSRTGDGYTF	TGCGCCAGCAGCCGGACAGGGGACGGCTACACCTTC
few	TRBV4-2	TRBD2	TRBJ2-7	CASSHPGLAVTYEQYF	TGTGCCAGCAGCCACCCGGGACTAGCGGTTACCTACGAGCAGTACTTC
NA	TRBV12-5	TRBD2	TRBJ2-3	CASGEGLVAPDTQYF	TGTGCTAGTGGCGAGGGACTAGTGGCGCCAGATACGCAGTATTTT
NA	TRBV3-1/TRBV3-2	NA	TRBJ1-4	CASSHAQVNEKLFF	TGTGCCAGCAGCCACGCTCAGGTTAATGAAAAACTGTTTTTT
NA	TRBV4-1	TRBD2	TRBJ2-1	CASSQVLLSGAGGPKWQFF	TGCGCCAGCAGCCAAGTGCTTCTCAGCGGGGCGGGAGGCCCTAAATGGCAGTTCTTC
NA	TRBV12-5	NA	TRBJ1-4	CASSRGNEKLFF	TGTGCTAGCTCGCGGGGTAATGAAAAACTGTTTTTT
NA	TRBV7-2	TRBD2	TRBJ2-5	CASSSGGAQETQYF	TGTGCCAGCAGCTCGGGGGGAGCTCAAGAGACCCAGTACTTC
NA	TRBV12-3/TRBV12-4	NA	TRBJ2-5	CASSFGPETQYF	TGTGCCAGCAGTTTTGGTCCGGAGACCCAGTACTTC
NA	TRBV5-4	TRBD1	TRBJ2-2	CASSRTGYTGELFF	TGTGCCAGCAGCCGGACAGGATACACCGGGGAGCTGTTTTTT
NA	TRBV13	TRBD2	TRBJ2-1	CASNPPGLGSYNEQFF	TGTGCCAGCAACCCTCCGGGACTAGGCTCCTACAATGAGCAGTTCTTC
NA	TRBV9	NA	TRBJ1-3	CASSVDPQSSGNTIYF	TGTGCCAGCAGCGTAGACCCCCAGAGCTCTGGAAACACCATATATTTT
NA	TRBV19	TRBD1	TRBJ2-2	CASSKGTGESGELFF	TGTGCCAGTAGTAAGGGGACAGGGGAGTCCGGGGAGCTGTTTTTT
NA	TRBV6-5	NA	TRBJ1-2	CATSTVSYGYTF	TGTGCCACCTCTACAGTGAGCTATGGCTACACCTTC
NA	TRBV5-1	TRBD1	TRBJ1-4	CASSLIGTGGEKLFF	TGCGCCAGCAGCTTAATCGGGACAGGGGGTGAAAAACTGTTTTTT
NA	TRBV6-5	TRBD1	TRBJ2-2	CASSHRGLGTGELFF	TGTGCCAGCAGTCACAGGGGGCTTGGCACCGGGGAGCTGTTTTTT
few	TRBV5-4	NA	TRBJ2-1	CASAISDEQFF	TGTGCCAGCGCTATTAGTGATGAGCAGTTCTTC
NA	TRBV6-6	NA	TRBJ1-5	CASSYPQGKGYQPQHF	TGTGCCAGCAGTTACCCACAGGGCAAGGGGTATCAGCCCCAGCATTTT
once	TRBV18	NA	TRBJ2-1	CASSPQGSSYNEQFF	TGTGCCAGCTCACCACAGGGGAGCTCCTACAATGAGCAGTTCTTC
NA	TRBV12-5	NA	TRBJ2-3	CASGLRVGVGLRGTDTQYF	TGTGCTAGTGGTTTGAGGGTGGGAGTGGGTTTGAGAGGCACAGATACGCAGTATTTT
NA	TRBV29-1	NA	TRBJ2-1	CSVASFNEQFF	TGCAGCGTTGCGAGCTTCAATGAGCAGTTCTTC
NA	TRBV7-9	NA	TRBJ2-3	CASSPQGDTQYF	TGTGCCAGCAGCCCCCAGGGAGATACGCAGTATTTT
NA	TRBV2	TRBD2	TRBJ2-4	CASRPTSGKNIQYF	TGTGCCAGCAGGCCAACTAGCGGTAAAAACATTCAGTACTTC
NA	TRBV3-1/TRBV3-2	NA	TRBJ1-1	CASSQRRGGEAFF	TGTGCCAGCAGTCAGCGTAGGGGCGGTGAAGCTTTCTTT
NA	TRBV30	TRBD2	TRBJ2-1	CAFTAGTRVVSEQFF	TGTGCCTTTACCGCCGGGACTAGGGTTGTGAGTGAGCAGTTCTTC
NA	TRBV4-3	NA	TRBJ2-7	CASSQNAGYEQYF	TGCGCCAGCAGCCAAAACGCAGGTTACGAGCAGTACTTC
NA	TRBV5-8	TRBD1	TRBJ2-1	CASSWMRGQTYNEQFF	TGTGCCAGCAGCTGGATGAGGGGGCAAACTTACAATGAGCAGTTCTTC
NA	TRBV9	TRBD2	TRBJ2-5	CASSEAAGGETQYF	TGTGCCAGCAGCGAGGCGGCGGGAGGAGAGACCCAGTACTTC
NA	TRBV5-1	NA	TRBJ1-4	CASSLDTRQGEKLFF	TGCGCCAGCAGCTTGGATACAAGGCAGGGTGAAAAACTGTTTTTT
once	TRBV9	TRBD1	TRBJ1-4	CASSIRTGVGEKLFF	TGTGCCAGCAGCATCAGGACAGGGGTGGGTGAAAAACTGTTTTTT
NA	TRBV25-1	NA	TRBJ2-2	CASSELGAGELFF	TGTGCCAGCAGTGAATTGGGGGCCGGGGAGCTGTTTTTT
NA	TRBV7-2	NA	TRBJ1-3	CASSPKLGDSGNTIYF	TGTGCCAGCAGCCCGAAACTCGGGGACTCTGGAAACACCATATATTTT
few	TRBV6-1	NA	TRBJ1-6	CASSELREWNSPLHF	TGTGCCAGCAGTGAACTTAGGGAGTGGAATTCACCCCTCCACTTT
NA	TRBV11-2	TRBD1	TRBJ1-2	CASSLQGQGRGYTF	TGTGCCAGCAGCCTTCAGGGACAGGGAAGGGGCTACACCTTC
NA	TRBV7-3	TRBD2	TRBJ2-2	CASSLWGGVNTGELFF	TGTGCCAGCAGCTTATGGGGGGGTGTGAACACCGGGGAGCTGTTTTTT
NA	TRBV11-3	NA	TRBJ2-7	CASSGRSPYEQYF	TGTGCCAGCAGCGGGAGGTCCCCCTACGAGCAGTACTTC
NA	TRBV10-1	NA	TRBJ2-5	CASSDGTRWETQYF	TGCGCCAGCAGTGACGGGACAAGGTGGGAGACCCAGTACTTC
NA	TRBV19	NA	TRBJ2-7	CASSGRQEKSYEQYF	TGTGCCAGTAGCGGACGACAGGAGAAATCCTACGAGCAGTACTTC